This entry is about one TCR beta chain. Its antigen is undetermined. This entry comes from a study of radiotherapy plus CTLA-4 blockade in lung cancer. Study context: An objective response was seen in 15% to 20% of patients, and disease control in more than 25%.

Germline V CDR1 and CDR2: MGHRA, YSYEKL. The CDR3 runs 14 residues. V was pared by 2 bases and J by 6 bases, with 11 bases between. CTLA-4 blockade using ipilimumab, together with focal radiation, was received by patients with chemo-refractory metastatic non-small-cell lung cancer. TCRdb keeps only in-frame clones here, not all; method: immunoSEQ multiplex PCR. The sample holds tens of thousands of clones, approximately 83% seen once. Whole-study results and caveats: Following radiotherapy plus ipilimumab, tumor-derived TCR clones expanded in the blood.

This chain connects TRBV4-1 to TRBJ2-1; tentatively, D is TRBD1 (5 bases). The sequence was obtained from a human donor with non-small cell lung cancer who had a partial response to radiotherapy plus ipilimumab. The material was peripheral blood, obtained from a patient treated with radiotherapy plus ipilimumab. In nucleotides, the CDR3 is TGCGCCAGCAGCCAAAAAGACAGCTCCAATGAGCAGTTCTTC. It specifies CASSQKDSSNEQFF.